A single sample is the source of the 30 T cell receptor beta chains below, sequenced in a study of blood T cell repertoires in COVID-19. Sequenced by immunoSEQ multiplex PCR; TCRdb stores in-frame clones only, minus some. The table lists nearly 200,000 clones, around 90% of them singletons. The sample taken for sequencing was PBMCs or T cells enriched from blood (not recorded which). These receptors were taken from a young woman who had recovered from COVID-19.

The gene calls are TRBV18 and TRBJ1-2; D gene ambiguous. V was pared by 6 bases and J by 2 bases, with 16 bases between. The CDR3 is 15 amino acids. Germline values: CDR1 KGHSH, CDR2 LQKENI. The DNA of the CDR3 is TGTGCCAGCTCGACGACGGCCGCAGGAAACTATGGCTACACCTTC. Its protein product is CASSTTAAGNYGYTF.

V and J are TRBV5-1 and TRBJ1-5; D call uncertain. V dropped 0 bases and J dropped 5 bases, with 9 bases sitting between them. Germline assignment: CDR1 SGHRS and CDR2 YFSETQ. The CDR3 is made up of 14 amino acids. In DNA, the CDR3 is TGCGCCAGCAGCTTGGCGGGCGGGTATCAGCCCCAGCATTTT. It translates to CASSLAGGYQPQHF. The variable domain in full, completed from reference TRBV5-1 and TRBJ1-5, reads KAGVTQTPRYLIKTRGQQVTLSCSPISGHRSVSWYQQTPGQGLQFLFEYFSETQRNKGNFPGRFSGRQFSNSRSEMNVSTLELGDSALYLCASSLAGGYQPQHFGDGTRLSIL.

The J gene is TRBJ2-1, the V gene TRBV14, with D unresolved. The CDR3 is 14 amino acids. Looked up from germline, CDR1 is SGHDN and CDR2 is FVKESK. Trimming stripped 0 bases from V and 10 bases from J, with 13 bases between. Here the CDR3 reads CASSQESGYREQFF. The CDR3 DNA follows: TGTGCCAGCAGCCAAGAATCGGGTTATAGGGAGCAGTTCTTC. The entire variable domain, with the rest obtained from reference TRBV14 and TRBJ2-1, is as follows: EAGVTQFPSHSVIEKGQTVTLRCDPISGHDNLYWYRRVMGKEIKFLLHFVKESKQDESGMPNNRFLAERTGGTYSTLKVQPAELEDSGVYFCASSQESGYREQFFGPGTRLTVL.

Here the CDR3 DNA reads TGTGCCACCAGCGAGGAGGGGAGGAACACTGAAGCTTTCTTT. Encoded protein: CATSEEGRNTEAFF. The rearrangement joins TRBV15 to TRBJ1-1; D may be TRBD1 (5 bases). Germline values: CDR1 LNHNV, CDR2 YYDKDF (reference sequence). This CDR3 spans 14 amino acids. The ends were cut back, 5 bases at V and 1 base at J, with 11 bases in the middle.

The chain joins TRBV28 to TRBJ1-1; 12 positions match TRBD1. Germline CDR1 is MDHEN and CDR2 is SYDVKM. The CDR3 is 15 amino acids. V shed 5 bases and J 9 bases; nucleotides not matched to a gene: 10. DNA of the CDR3: TGTGCCAGCAGTCCACCGGGACAGGGGGCTACACAAGCTTTCTTT. This translates into CASSPPGQGATQAFF. The full variable domain, with the rest looked up from reference TRBV28 and TRBJ1-1, is DVKVTQSSRYLVKRTGEKVFLECVQDMDHENMFWYRQDPGLGLRLIYFSYDVKMKEKGDIPEGYSVSREKKERFSLILESASTNQTSMYLCASSPPGQGATQAFFGQGTRLTVV.

The chain uses TRBV29-1 and TRBJ2-2; TRBD1 matches 7 bases. V shed 4 bases and J 5 bases; nucleotides not matched to a gene: 10. CDR1 and CDR2 (germline): SQVTM, ANQGSEA. This CDR3 region has 15 residues. CDR3 protein: CSVGFGTVGTGELFF. DNA for the CDR3: TGCAGCGTTGGTTTCGGGACAGTGGGGACCGGGGAGCTGTTTTTT.

The chain is built from TRBV9 and TRBJ1-1; TRBD1 is a possible D gene (6 bases). Germline assignment: CDR1 SGDLS and CDR2 YYNGEE. The CDR3 extends over 14 amino acids. The V and J ends lost 3 bases and 0 bases respectively, with 9 bases between them. The CDR3 sequence is CASSEGDVNTEAFF. The CDR3 DNA follows: TGTGCCAGCAGCGAGGGGGACGTGAACACTGAAGCTTTCTTT.

The genes are TRBV9 and TRBJ2-1, with TRBD2 identical over 15 bases. J gave up 6 bases and V 3 bases, and 4 bases lay outside the gene matches. CDR1 is SGDLS and CDR2 is YYNGEE in the germline V gene. The CDR3 loop spans 16 amino acids. Here the CDR3 DNA reads TGTGCCAGCAGCGCTTGGACTAGCGGGGGGGCCAATGAGCAGTTCTTC. Translation gives CASSAWTSGGANEQFF. Complete variable domain (other parts from reference TRBV9 and TRBJ2-1): DSGVTQTPKHLITATGQRVTLRCSPRSGDLSVYWYQQSLDQGLQFLIQYYNGEERAKGNILERFSAQQFPDLHSELNLSSLELGDSALYFCASSAWTSGGANEQFFGPGTRLTVL.

In its sample, this clone was seen once. The CDR3 loop reads CASSNQGVRAVGTEAFF. For the CDR3, the DNA is TGTGCCAGCAGTAACCAGGGGGTAAGGGCGGTAGGCACTGAAGCTTTCTTT. V and J are TRBV5-4 and TRBJ1-1; 7 bases are a match to TRBD1. J gave up 4 bases and V 5 bases, and 17 bases lay outside the gene matches. CDR1 is SGHNT and CDR2 is YYREEE in the germline V gene (reference sequence). The CDR3 covers 17 residues.

DNA for the CDR3: TGTGCCAGCAGTAGGGACAAGGGGTCTGGGAATGAGCAGTTCTTC. It specifies CASSRDKGSGNEQFF. The chain couples TRBV7-9 to TRBJ2-1; perhaps TRBD1 as D (6 bases). The CDR3 loop spans 15 amino acids. CDR1 and CDR2 (germline): SEHNR, FQNEAQ (reference sequence). V lost 6 bases and J 7 bases, leaving 19 bases between the germline ends.

The genes are TRBV11-2 and TRBJ2-3; 8 bases line up with TRBD2. The V segment lost 5 bases and the J segment 0 bases; nucleotides outside the gene matches: 7. Germline loops: CDR1 SGHAT, CDR2 FQNNGV. This CDR3 comprises 16 residues. The CDR3: CASSVAGRGSTDTQYF. CDR3 DNA: TGTGCCAGCAGCGTGGCCGGGAGGGGAAGCACAGATACGCAGTATTTT.

The chain employs TRBV28 and TRBJ1-2; the match to TRBD1 covers 8 bases. Germline V gives CDR1 MDHEN, CDR2 SYDVKM. There are 16 residues in the CDR3. Germline trimming cut 4 bases from V and 3 bases from J; bases unmatched to any gene: 10. The CDR3 nucleotides read TGTGCCAGCAGTTCATCGGTCCAGGGGGCGGACTATGGCTACACCTTC. Its translation is CASSSSVQGADYGYTF.

This sequence joins TRBV9 and TRBJ2-5; possible D gene TRBD2, 6 bases. The CDR3 loop spans 15 amino acids. CDR1 is SGDLS, CDR2 YYNGEE, per germline. V lost 3 bases to trimming and J lost 4 bases, with 16 bases between them. CDR3 protein: CASSAAWTGVETQYF. The DNA of the CDR3 is TGTGCCAGCAGCGCGGCGTGGACGGGGGTAGAGACCCAGTACTTC.

CDR3 DNA: TGTGCCAGCAGCCGGGGAGTAGCGGGGCAACAAGAGACCCAGTACTTC. It encodes CASSRGVAGQQETQYF. The chain employs TRBV3-1 (or the pseudogene TRBV3-2) and TRBJ2-5; 8 bases match TRBD2. The CDR3 consists of 16 residues. Germline assignment: CDR1 LGHDT and CDR2 YNNKEL (reference sequence). The V segment lost 4 bases and the J segment 2 bases; nucleotides outside the gene matches: 9.

The CDR3 sequence is CASSFQGTEAFF. CDR3 nucleotide sequence: TGTGCCAGCAGCTTCCAGGGAACTGAAGCTTTCTTT. The J gene is TRBJ1-1, the V gene TRBV3-1 (or the pseudogene TRBV3-2), with D possibly matching TRBD1 (5 bases). Trimming shortened V by 5 bases and J by 5 bases, and 9 bases separated the two germline ends. The length of the CDR3 is 12 residues. Germline CDR1 is LGHDT and CDR2 is YNNKEL (reference sequence).

V and J are TRBV7-9 and TRBJ1-1; D not certain. Per germline, CDR1 SEHNR and CDR2 FQNEAQ (reference sequence). CDR3 length: 13 residues. Trimming removed 5 bases from V and 1 base from J, with 8 bases in between. CDR3 nucleotides: TGTGCCAGCAGCCCCACAAAGAACACTGAAGCTTTCTTT. The encoded protein is CASSPTKNTEAFF.

The chain uses TRBV19 and TRBJ1-1; D is possibly TRBD1 (6 bases). Germline values: CDR1 LNHDA, CDR2 SQIVND (reference sequence). The germline V and J ends were trimmed by 8 bases and 4 bases, with 20 bases remaining between them. The CDR3 has 15 residues. CDR3 amino acids: CASRSAGDYGTEAFF. In DNA form, the CDR3 reads TGTGCCAGTCGTTCCGCAGGGGATTATGGCACTGAAGCTTTCTTT.

J is TRBJ1-2 and V is TRBV6-5; 9 nucleotides align to TRBD1. The CDR3 spans 14 residues. From germline, CDR1 is MNHEY and CDR2 SVGAGI. V dropped 6 bases and J dropped 5; count of bases not matched to a gene: 7. CDR3 DNA: TGTGCCAGCAGCGTGACAGGGGGTCGTTATGGCTACACCTTC. Translation gives CASSVTGGRYGYTF.

This chain uses TRBV5-6 with TRBJ1-2; TRBD1 might be the D (5 bases). The CDR3 is 15 amino acids. V dropped 4 bases and J dropped 0 bases, with 13 bases sitting between them. Looked up from germline, CDR1 is SGHDT and CDR2 is YYEEEE. The CDR3 DNA reads TGTGCCAGCAGCGGGGGACTCAAAACTAACTATGGCTACACCTTC. This translates into CASSGGLKTNYGYTF.

In DNA form, the CDR3 reads TGCGCCAGCAGCTTGGAACTAGCGGGCTACGAGCAGTACTTC. Protein: CASSLELAGYEQYF. The chain links TRBV5-1 to TRBJ2-7; TRBD2 matches at 9 bases. Germline assignment: CDR1 SGHRS and CDR2 YFSETQ. V lost 0 bases to trimming and J lost 3 bases; unmatched junction nucleotides: 1. The CDR3 is 14 residues long.

The J gene is TRBJ2-2, the V gene TRBV6-4, with 9 bases that match TRBD1. With 5 bases clipped from V and 7 bases from J, the junction kept 5 bases outside the gene matches. Germline CDR1 is MRHNA and CDR2 is SNTAGT. There are 14 residues in the CDR3. The CDR3 bases are TGTGCCAGCAGTTTACAGGGGGCTGGCGGGGAGCTGTTTTTT. This sequence encodes CASSLQGAGGELFF.

The V and J genes are TRBV5-1 and TRBJ1-2; perhaps TRBD1 as D (6 bases). Germline assignment: CDR1 SGHRS and CDR2 YFSETQ. This CDR3 has 14 residues. The V end lost 3 bases, the J end lost 3 bases, and 12 bases lay between the germline ends. CDR3 nucleotides: TGCGCCAGCAGCTCTACAGGGACCTACTATGGCTACACCTTC. Protein: CASSSTGTYYGYTF.

On this clone: Other DNA sequences of this sample code for an identical CDR3. The rearrangement uses TRBV19 and TRBJ1-5, with 7 bases identical to TRBD1. Trimming cost V 6 bases and J 4 bases; bases outside gene matches: 0. Germline V gene data show CDR1 as LNHDA and CDR2 as SQIVND (reference sequence). The CDR3 totals 12 residues. Written as DNA, the CDR3 is TGTGCCAGTAGGACAGGGAATCAGCCCCAGCATTTT. Protein: CASRTGNQPQHF. Full variable domain (rest looked up from reference TRBV19 and TRBJ1-5): DGGITQSPKYLFRKEGQNVTLSCEQNLNHDAMYWYRQDPGQGLRLIYYSQIVNDFQKGDIAEGYSVSREKKESFPLTVTSAQKNPTAFYLCASRTGNQPQHFGDGTRLSIL.

This clone is a singleton in its sample. This rearrangement joins TRBV7-3 to TRBJ1-2, with D possibly TRBD1 on 6 matching bases. Germline CDR1 SGHTA, CDR2 FQGTGA. This CDR3 is built from 14 residues. Trimming took off 2 bases at V and 4 bases at J, with 11 bases between the two ends. The CDR3 DNA reads as TGTGCCAGCAGCTTAGGGGGCGCGGGCTATGGCTACACCTTC. As protein: CASSLGGAGYGYTF.

The CDR3 loop is CASSEWTGDNSPLHF. In DNA, the CDR3 is TGTGCCAGCAGCGAATGGACAGGGGATAATTCACCCCTCCACTTT. The chain is built from TRBV5-5 and TRBJ1-6, with 9 bases aligning to TRBD1. J gave up 5 bases and V 4 bases, and 4 bases lay outside the gene matches. This CDR3 comprises 15 residues. Looked up from germline, CDR1 is SGHKS and CDR2 is YYEKEE (reference sequence). Filled out from reference TRBV5-5 and TRBJ1-6, the complete variable domain reads DAGVTQSPTHLIKTRGQQVTLRCSPISGHKSVSWYQQVLGQGPQFIFQYYEKEERGRGNFPDRFSARQFPNYSSELNVNALLLGDSALYLCASSEWTGDNSPLHFGNGTRLTVT.

The gene calls are TRBV3-1 (or the pseudogene TRBV3-2) and TRBJ2-3, with no clear D. The germline CDR1 and CDR2 sequences are LGHDT and YNNKEL (reference sequence). V lost 1 base to trimming and J lost 4 bases, with 12 bases between them. There are 15 residues in the CDR3. CDR3 DNA: TGTGCCAGCAGCCAAGGGCCCACGATTGCAGATACGCAGTATTTT. This encodes CASSQGPTIADTQYF.

The chain employs TRBV7-9 and TRBJ2-5; no definite D call. Per germline, CDR1 SEHNR and CDR2 FQNEAQ (reference sequence). V was trimmed by 11 bases and J by 1 base, leaving 8 bases between them. This CDR3 has 11 amino acids. The CDR3 nucleotides are TGTGCCGGTCGGAGCCAAGAGACCCAGTACTTC. It yields the protein CAGRSQETQYF.

The chain joins TRBV28 to TRBJ2-1; 9 bases fit TRBD2. The CDR3 contains 15 residues. Germline-derived CDR1 and CDR2 are MDHEN and SYDVKM. Losses at the gene ends were 6 bases for V and 7 bases for J; bases not matched to a gene: 10. The DNA of the CDR3 is TGTGCCAGCAGCCCCGCGGGGGGGCCGGGTAATGAGCAGTTCTTC. Translation: CASSPAGGPGNEQFF.

The chain employs TRBV2 and TRBJ2-5; D ambiguous. The V end lost 3 bases, the J end lost 1 base, and 9 bases lay between the germline ends. This CDR3 has 14 amino acids. Per the germline V gene, CDR1 is SNHLY and CDR2 is FYNNEI. The CDR3 protein is CASSEKSVQETQYF. The CDR3 nucleotides are TGTGCCAGCAGTGAGAAAAGCGTCCAAGAGACCCAGTACTTC.

The rearrangement links TRBV30 to TRBJ2-3; 8 nucleotides agree with TRBD2. Germline lookup yields CDR1 GTSNPN and CDR2 SVGIG (reference sequence). Trimming at V came to 0 bases and at J to 0 bases, leaving 2 bases not matched to a gene. This CDR3 region has 15 residues. CDR3: CAWSVAGGSTDTQYF. Written as DNA, the CDR3 is TGTGCCTGGAGTGTGGCGGGGGGCAGCACAGATACGCAGTATTTT.